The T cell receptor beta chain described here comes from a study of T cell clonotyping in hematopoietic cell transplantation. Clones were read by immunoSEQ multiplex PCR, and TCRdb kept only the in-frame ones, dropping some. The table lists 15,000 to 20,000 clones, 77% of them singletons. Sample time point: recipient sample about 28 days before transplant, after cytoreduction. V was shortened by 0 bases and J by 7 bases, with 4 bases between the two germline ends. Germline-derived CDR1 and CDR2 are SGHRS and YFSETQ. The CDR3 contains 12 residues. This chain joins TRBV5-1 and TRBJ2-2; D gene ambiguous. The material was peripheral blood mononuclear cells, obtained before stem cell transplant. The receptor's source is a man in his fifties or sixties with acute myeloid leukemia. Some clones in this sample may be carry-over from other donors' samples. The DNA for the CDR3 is TGCGCCAGCAGCTTGGAAGTCGGGGAGCTGTTTTTT. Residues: CASSLEVGELFF.